A selection of T cell receptor beta chains follows, all from one sample in a study of blood T cell repertoires in COVID-19. TCRdb keeps only in-frame clones here, not all; method: immunoSEQ multiplex PCR. The repertoire includes over 450,000 clones, roughly nine tenths of them detected once, and under 8.5% sits in the top ten. Specimen: peripheral blood. These receptors came from a woman aged 45-60 years with COVID-19, enrolled during active disease. The CDR3 runs from the conserved cysteine through the conserved F or W. A D gene is named only where the DNA matches it firmly. The listing skips clone size in some rows; elsewhere it reads once, few, many or a size class.

clone_size | d_call | j_call | v_call | cdr3_aa | cdr3_nt
- | TRBD1 | TRBJ2-2 | TRBV9 | CASSAPGTGGPGELFF | TGTGCCAGCAGCGCCCCCGGAACAGGGGGTCCCGGGGAGCTGTTTTTT
- | - | TRBJ2-7 | TRBV3-1/TRBV3-2 | CASSQGAEREQYF | TGTGCCAGCAGCCAGGGAGCGGAGAGGGAGCAGTACTTC
- | TRBD1 | TRBJ1-5 | TRBV5-8 | CASSLTGPYSNQPQHF | TGTGCCAGCAGCCTGACAGGGCCTTATAGCAATCAGCCCCAGCATTTT
- | - | TRBJ2-7 | TRBV3-1/TRBV3-2 | CASKVDRSSYEQYF | TGTGCCAGCAAGGTTGACAGGTCGAGCTACGAGCAGTACTTC
once | TRBD1 | TRBJ2-1 | TRBV7-6 | CASSSGTGAVNEQFF | TGTGCCAGCAGCTCCGGGACAGGGGCCGTCAATGAGCAGTTCTTC
- | TRBD1 | TRBJ2-2 | TRBV3-1/TRBV3-2 | CASRSRTGANTGELFF | TGTGCCAGCAGATCGAGGACAGGGGCGAACACCGGGGAGCTGTTTTTT
- | - | TRBJ2-3 | TRBV5-1 | CASSVTRQDTQYF | TGCGCCAGCAGCGTGACTCGCCAGGATACGCAGTATTTT
- | - | TRBJ1-2 | TRBV5-6 | CASSLFLNWNPEGYTF | TGTGCCAGCAGCTTGTTCCTGAATTGGAACCCGGAGGGCTACACCTTC
- | - | TRBJ2-3 | TRBV19 | CASSIDSGVTSTDTQYF | TGTGCCAGTAGTATAGATTCAGGGGTCACTAGCACAGATACGCAGTATTTT
- | - | TRBJ1-1 | TRBV5-6 | CASSGQEHTEAFF | TGTGCCAGCAGCGGGCAAGAACACACTGAAGCTTTCTTT
- | - | TRBJ1-5 | TRBV5-1 | CASSFQGGSNQPQHF | TGCGCCAGCAGCTTCCAGGGAGGTAGCAATCAGCCCCAGCATTTT
- | - | TRBJ1-6 | TRBV28 | CASSLRQGIKSPLHF | TGTGCCAGCAGTTTAAGGCAGGGGATAAAGTCACCCCTCCACTTT
few | - | TRBJ1-1 | TRBV7-9 | CASSLSQSNTEAFF | TGTGCCAGCAGCTTGTCACAGTCGAACACTGAAGCTTTCTTT
- | - | TRBJ1-2 | TRBV9 | CASSASGFYGYTF | TGTGCCAGCAGCGCCTCAGGGTTCTATGGCTACACCTTC
- | - | TRBJ1-1 | TRBV2 | CASSGSREAEAFF | TGTGCCAGCTCCGGCAGCAGAGAGGCTGAAGCTTTCTTT
- | - | TRBJ2-6 | TRBV3-1/TRBV3-2 | CASSPGLYGANVLTF | TGTGCCAGCAGCCCAGGGTTATATGGGGCCAACGTCCTGACTTTC
- | TRBD2 | TRBJ2-2 | TRBV6-6 | CASSRLAGGFNTGELFF | TGTGCCAGCAGCCGACTAGCGGGGGGATTTAACACCGGGGAGCTGTTTTTT
- | - | TRBJ1-1 | TRBV5-4 | CASSSGYVGPVNTEAFF | TGTGCCAGCAGCTCGGGATATGTAGGGCCGGTGAACACTGAAGCTTTCTTT
- | TRBD2 | TRBJ2-2 | TRBV5-1 | CASRTGLATGELFF | TGCGCCAGCAGGACGGGACTAGCCACCGGGGAGCTGTTTTTT
- | TRBD1 | TRBJ1-6 | TRBV5-6 | CASSIGTDSSPLHF | TGTGCCAGCAGCATCGGGACAGACAGTTCACCCCTCCACTTT
- | TRBD1 | TRBJ1-2 | TRBV3-1/TRBV3-2 | CASSHHGTGVGYTF | TGTGCCAGCAGCCACCACGGGACAGGGGTTGGCTACACCTTC
- | TRBD1 | TRBJ2-3 | TRBV24-1 | CATSDFRGQGMDTQYF | TGTGCCACCAGTGATTTCCGGGGACAGGGGATGGATACGCAGTATTTT
- | - | TRBJ1-4 | TRBV6-5 | CASSRGIGLNEKLFF | TGTGCCAGCAGTAGGGGGATTGGCCTAAATGAAAAACTGTTTTTT
- | - | TRBJ2-2 | TRBV9 | CASSANTGYTGELFF | TGTGCCAGCAGCGCCAATACTGGTTACACCGGGGAGCTGTTTTTT
- | TRBD1 | TRBJ2-7 | TRBV19 | CASSRGQGVYEQYF | TGTGCCAGTAGTAGGGGACAGGGGGTCTACGAGCAGTACTTC
- | - | TRBJ1-6 | TRBV11-2 | CASSFQPGLSNSPLHF | TGTGCCAGCAGCTTCCAACCGGGACTGAGTAATTCACCCCTCCACTTT
- | - | TRBJ2-2 | TRBV12-2 | CASRRLAGGRRELFF | TGTGCAAGTCGACGACTAGCGGGGGGGCGGAGGGAGCTGTTTTTT
once | - | TRBJ2-7 | TRBV7-6 | CASSLRVDEQYF | TGTGCCAGCAGCTTACGGGTAGACGAGCAGTACTTC
- | - | TRBJ1-3 | TRBV30 | CAWSVGLRDTIYF | TGTGCCTGGAGTGTAGGGTTGCGGGACACCATATATTTT
once | - | TRBJ2-1 | TRBV7-9 | CASGRKGGDNEQFF | TGTGCCAGCGGGAGGAAGGGTGGAGACAATGAGCAGTTCTTC
- | TRBD1 | TRBJ1-1 | TRBV27 | CASSPTGGETEAFF | TGTGCCAGCAGTCCGACAGGGGGAGAGACTGAAGCTTTCTTT
- | - | TRBJ1-1 | TRBV6-5 | CASSDYRSLAFF | TGTGCCAGCAGCGATTACAGGAGTTTGGCTTTCTTT
once | - | TRBJ1-6 | TRBV7-8 | CASSVQGRLNNSPLHF | TGTGCCAGCAGCGTACAGGGCCGACTGAATAATTCACCCCTCCACTTT
- | - | TRBJ2-1 | TRBV5-6 | CASSLLGSGHNEQFF | TGTGCCAGCAGCTTGCTAGGGAGTGGTCACAACGAGCAGTTCTTC
- | - | TRBJ2-2 | TRBV18 | CASSPLANGELFF | TGTGCCAGCTCACCGCTAGCGAACGGGGAGCTGTTTTTT
- | TRBD2 | TRBJ2-1 | TRBV2 | CASSGISGVGYNEQFF | TGTGCCAGCAGTGGGATTAGCGGGGTGGGCTACAATGAGCAGTTCTTC